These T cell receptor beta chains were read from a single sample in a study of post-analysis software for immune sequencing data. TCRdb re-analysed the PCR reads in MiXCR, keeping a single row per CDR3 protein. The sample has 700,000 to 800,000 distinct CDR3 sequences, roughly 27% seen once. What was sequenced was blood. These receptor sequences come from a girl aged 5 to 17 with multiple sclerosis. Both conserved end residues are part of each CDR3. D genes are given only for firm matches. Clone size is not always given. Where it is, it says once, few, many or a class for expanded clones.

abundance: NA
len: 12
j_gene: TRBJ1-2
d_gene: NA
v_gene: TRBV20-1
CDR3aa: CSARMGVYGYTF
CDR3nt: TGCAGTGCTAGAATGGGGGTCTATGGCTACACCTTC

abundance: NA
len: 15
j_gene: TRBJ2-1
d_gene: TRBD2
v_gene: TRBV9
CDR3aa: CASSVSRLANNEQFF
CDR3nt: TGTGCCAGCAGCGTTTCTCGACTAGCCAACAATGAGCAGTTCTTC

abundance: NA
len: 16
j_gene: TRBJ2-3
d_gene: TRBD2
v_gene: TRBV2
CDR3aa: CASSRRGSGMADTQYF
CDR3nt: TGTGCCAGCAGTCGTCGGGGTAGCGGGATGGCAGATACGCAGTATTTT

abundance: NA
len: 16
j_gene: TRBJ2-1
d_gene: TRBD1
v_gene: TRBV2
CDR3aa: CASSEGKGAWYNEQFF
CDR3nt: TGTGCCAGCAGTGAAGGGAAGGGGGCATGGTACAATGAGCAGTTCTTC

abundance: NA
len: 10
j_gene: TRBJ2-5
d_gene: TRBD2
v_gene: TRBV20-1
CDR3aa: CSGGRGTQYF
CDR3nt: TGCAGTGGCGGGAGGGGGACCCAGTACTTC

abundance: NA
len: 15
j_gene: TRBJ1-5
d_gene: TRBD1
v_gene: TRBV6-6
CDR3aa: CASSYRTGGIQPQHF
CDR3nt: TGTGCCAGCAGTTACCGGACAGGAGGGATTCAGCCCCAGCATTTT

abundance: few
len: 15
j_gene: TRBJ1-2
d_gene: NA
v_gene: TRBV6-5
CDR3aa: CASSYLVTQEYGYTF
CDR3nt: TGTGCCAGCAGTTACCTCGTTACGCAGGAATATGGCTACACCTTC

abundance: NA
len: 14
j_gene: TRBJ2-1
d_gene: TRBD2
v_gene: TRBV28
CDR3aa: CASSFLAGAREQFF
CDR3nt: TGTGCCAGCAGTTTCCTAGCGGGAGCGAGGGAGCAGTTCTTC

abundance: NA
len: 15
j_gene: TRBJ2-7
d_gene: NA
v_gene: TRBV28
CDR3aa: CASSLGSRAAYEQYF
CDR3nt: TGTGCCAGCAGTTTAGGGTCTCGGGCGGCCTACGAGCAGTACTTC

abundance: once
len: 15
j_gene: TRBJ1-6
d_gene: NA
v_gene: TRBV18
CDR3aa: CASSLLGRDNSPLHF
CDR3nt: TGTGCCAGCTCACTCCTCGGGAGGGATAATTCACCCCTCCACTTT

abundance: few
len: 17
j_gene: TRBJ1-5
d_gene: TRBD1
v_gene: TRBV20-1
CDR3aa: CSARDGTGVQGNQPQHF
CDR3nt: TGCAGTGCTAGAGATGGGACAGGGGTGCAAGGCAATCAGCCCCAGCATTTT

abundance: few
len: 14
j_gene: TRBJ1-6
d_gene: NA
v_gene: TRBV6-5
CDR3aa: CASRKVFKGSPLHF
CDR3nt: TGTGCCAGCAGGAAGGTGTTTAAGGGTTCACCCCTCCACTTT

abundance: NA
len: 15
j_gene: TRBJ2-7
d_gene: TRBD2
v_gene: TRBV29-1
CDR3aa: CSVEVVGGRGDEQYF
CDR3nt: TGCAGCGTTGAAGTAGTTGGCGGGAGGGGCGATGAGCAGTACTTC

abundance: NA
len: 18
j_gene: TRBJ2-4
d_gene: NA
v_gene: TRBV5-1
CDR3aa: CASSFTAGDGLAKNIQYF
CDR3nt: TGCGCCAGCAGCTTCACCGCCGGGGATGGGCTAGCCAAAAACATTCAGTACTTC

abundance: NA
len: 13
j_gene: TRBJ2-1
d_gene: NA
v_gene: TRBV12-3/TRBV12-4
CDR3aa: CASRLVGTDEQFF
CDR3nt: TGTGCCAGCCGACTAGTCGGGACGGATGAGCAGTTCTTC

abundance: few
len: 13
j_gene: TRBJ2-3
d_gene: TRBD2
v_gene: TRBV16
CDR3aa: CASSQRLADTQYF
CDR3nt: TGTGCCAGCAGCCAGCGACTAGCGGATACGCAGTATTTT

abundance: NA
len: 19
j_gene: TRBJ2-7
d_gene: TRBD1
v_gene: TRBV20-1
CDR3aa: CSASGLDRAGNLDPYEQYF
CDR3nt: TGCAGTGCTAGTGGGCTTGACAGGGCAGGGAACCTCGATCCCTACGAGCAGTACTTC

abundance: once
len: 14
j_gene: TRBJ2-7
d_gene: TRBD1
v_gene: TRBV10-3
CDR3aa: CAIGTGSIGDEQYF
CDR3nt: TGTGCCATCGGGACAGGGTCTATCGGTGACGAGCAGTACTTC

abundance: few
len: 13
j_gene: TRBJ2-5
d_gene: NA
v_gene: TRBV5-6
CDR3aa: CASSLGVGSAQYF
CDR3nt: TGTGCCAGCAGCTTGGGAGTCGGGTCGGCCCAGTACTTC

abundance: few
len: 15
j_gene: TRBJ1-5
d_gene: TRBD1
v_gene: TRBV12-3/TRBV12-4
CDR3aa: CASSLGDRGFQPQHF
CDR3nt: TGTGCCAGCAGTTTAGGGGACAGGGGCTTTCAGCCCCAGCATTTT

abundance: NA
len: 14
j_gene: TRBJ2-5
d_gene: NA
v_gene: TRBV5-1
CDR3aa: CASSLAEPPETQYF
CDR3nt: TGCGCCAGCAGCTTGGCCGAGCCCCCAGAGACCCAGTACTTC

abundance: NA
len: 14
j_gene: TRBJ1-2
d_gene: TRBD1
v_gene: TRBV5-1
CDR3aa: CASSFDRVLYGYTF
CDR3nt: TGCGCCAGCAGCTTTGACAGGGTGCTGTATGGCTACACCTTC

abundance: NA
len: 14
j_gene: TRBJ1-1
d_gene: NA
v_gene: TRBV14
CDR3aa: CASSPRPLNTEAFF
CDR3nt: TGTGCCAGCTCCCCAAGGCCCTTGAACACTGAAGCTTTCTTT

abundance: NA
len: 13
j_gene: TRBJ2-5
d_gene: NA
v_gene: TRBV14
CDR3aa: CASSQWDQETQYF
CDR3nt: TGTGCCAGCAGCCAATGGGACCAAGAGACCCAGTACTTC

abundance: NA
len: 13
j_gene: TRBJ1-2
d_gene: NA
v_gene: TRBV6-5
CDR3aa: CASSRQRDYGYTF
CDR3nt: TGTGCCAGCAGCAGACAGCGCGACTATGGCTACACCTTC

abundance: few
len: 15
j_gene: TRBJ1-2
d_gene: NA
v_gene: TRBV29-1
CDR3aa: CSVEDPFGPLYGYTF
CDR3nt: TGCAGCGTTGAAGATCCCTTTGGGCCCCTCTATGGCTACACCTTC

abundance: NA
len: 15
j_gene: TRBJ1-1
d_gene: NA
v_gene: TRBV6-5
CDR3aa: CASSYFGRMNTEAFF
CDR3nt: TGTGCCAGCAGTTACTTCGGACGTATGAACACTGAAGCTTTCTTT

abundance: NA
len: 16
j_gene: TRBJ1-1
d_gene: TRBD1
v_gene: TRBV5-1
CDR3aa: CASSASLGQGWTEAFF
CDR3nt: TGCGCCAGCAGCGCATCTCTCGGACAGGGCTGGACTGAAGCTTTCTTT

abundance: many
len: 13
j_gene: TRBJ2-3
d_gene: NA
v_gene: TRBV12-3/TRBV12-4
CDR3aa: CASTPRRADTQYF
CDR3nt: TGTGCCAGTACTCCACGGAGGGCAGATACGCAGTATTTT

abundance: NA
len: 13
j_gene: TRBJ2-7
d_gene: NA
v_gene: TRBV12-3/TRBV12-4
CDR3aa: CASRLTAQYEQYF
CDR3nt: TGTGCCAGCAGGTTGACAGCCCAATACGAGCAGTACTTC

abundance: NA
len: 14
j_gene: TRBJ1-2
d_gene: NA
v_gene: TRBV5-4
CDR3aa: CASSLVGAGRGYTF
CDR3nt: TGTGCCAGCAGCTTGGTGGGCGCTGGGAGAGGCTACACCTTC

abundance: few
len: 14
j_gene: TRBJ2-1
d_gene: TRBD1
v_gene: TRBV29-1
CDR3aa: CSVDSTGSSNEQFF
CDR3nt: TGCAGCGTTGACTCGACAGGGTCGTCGAATGAGCAGTTCTTC

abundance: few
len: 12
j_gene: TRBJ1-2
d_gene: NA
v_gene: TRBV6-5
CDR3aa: CASSSIGYGYTF
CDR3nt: TGTGCCAGCAGTTCAATAGGCTATGGCTACACCTTC

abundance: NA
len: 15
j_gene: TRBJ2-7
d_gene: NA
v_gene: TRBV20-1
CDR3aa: CSARAVGVGSYEQYF
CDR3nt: TGCAGTGCTAGAGCGGTAGGAGTAGGATCCTACGAGCAGTACTTC

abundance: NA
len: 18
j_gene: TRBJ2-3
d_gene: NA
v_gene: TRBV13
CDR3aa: CASTVAGGGSAGTDTQYF
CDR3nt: TGTGCCAGCACCGTAGCTGGGGGCGGGAGCGCCGGCACAGATACGCAGTATTTT

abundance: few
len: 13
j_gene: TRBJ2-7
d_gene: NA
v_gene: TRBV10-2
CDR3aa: CASSEFTTYEQYF
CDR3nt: TGCGCCAGCAGTGAGTTTACTACCTACGAGCAGTACTTC

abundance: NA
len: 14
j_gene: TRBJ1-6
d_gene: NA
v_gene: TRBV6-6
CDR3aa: CASRRTEANSPLHF
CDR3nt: TGTGCCAGCAGGCGGACAGAAGCTAATTCACCCCTCCACTTT

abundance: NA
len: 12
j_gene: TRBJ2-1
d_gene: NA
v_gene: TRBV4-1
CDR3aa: CASSLTWNEQFF
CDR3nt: TGCGCCAGCAGCCTAACTTGGAATGAGCAGTTCTTC

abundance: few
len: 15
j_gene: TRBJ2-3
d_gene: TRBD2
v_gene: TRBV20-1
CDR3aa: CSAIGLAGFTDTQYF
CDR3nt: TGCAGTGCTATTGGACTAGCGGGCTTCACAGATACGCAGTATTTT

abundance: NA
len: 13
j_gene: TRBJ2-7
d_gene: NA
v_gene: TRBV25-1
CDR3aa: CASRGAPSYEQYF
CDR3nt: TGTGCCAGCCGCGGGGCCCCATCCTACGAGCAGTACTTC

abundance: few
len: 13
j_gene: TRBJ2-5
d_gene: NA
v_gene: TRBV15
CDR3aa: CATSTGRKETQYF
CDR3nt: TGTGCCACCAGCACTGGGAGAAAAGAGACCCAGTACTTC

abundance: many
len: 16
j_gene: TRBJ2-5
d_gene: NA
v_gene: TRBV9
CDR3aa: CASSVDEGAAQETQYF
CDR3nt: TGTGCCAGCAGCGTAGATGAAGGGGCAGCCCAAGAGACCCAGTACTTC

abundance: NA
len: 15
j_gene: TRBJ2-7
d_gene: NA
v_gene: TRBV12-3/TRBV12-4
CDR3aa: CASSLASGDPYEQYF
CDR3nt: TGTGCCAGCAGTTTGGCATCAGGGGACCCCTACGAGCAGTACTTC

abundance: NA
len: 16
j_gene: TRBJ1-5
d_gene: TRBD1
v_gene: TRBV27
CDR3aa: CASSFSGTGSNQPQHF
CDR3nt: TGTGCCAGCAGTTTCTCCGGGACAGGGTCCAATCAGCCCCAGCATTTT

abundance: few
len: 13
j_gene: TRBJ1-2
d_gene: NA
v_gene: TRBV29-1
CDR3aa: CSVVGGPTYGYTF
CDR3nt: TGCAGCGTCGTAGGCGGACCGACCTATGGCTACACCTTC

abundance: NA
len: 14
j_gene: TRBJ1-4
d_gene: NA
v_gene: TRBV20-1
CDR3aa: CSARDRATAEKLFF
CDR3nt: TGCAGTGCTAGGGACAGAGCAACTGCTGAAAAACTGTTTTTT

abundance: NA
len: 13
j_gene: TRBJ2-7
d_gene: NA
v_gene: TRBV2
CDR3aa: CASRQTGTSEQYF
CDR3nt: TGTGCCAGCAGACAAACCGGGACAAGCGAGCAGTACTTC

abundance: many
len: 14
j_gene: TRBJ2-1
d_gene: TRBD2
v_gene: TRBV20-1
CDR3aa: CSARVAGEDNEQFF
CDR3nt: TGCAGTGCTAGAGTTGCGGGAGAGGACAATGAGCAGTTCTTC

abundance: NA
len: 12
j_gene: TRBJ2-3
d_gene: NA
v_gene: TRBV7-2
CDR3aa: CASSFMTDTQYF
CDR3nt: TGTGCCAGCAGCTTTATGACAGATACGCAGTATTTT

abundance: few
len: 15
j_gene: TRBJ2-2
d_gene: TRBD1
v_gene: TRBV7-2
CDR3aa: CASSLIRTGGGELFF
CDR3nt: TGTGCCAGCAGCTTAATTCGAACAGGGGGCGGGGAGCTGTTTTTT

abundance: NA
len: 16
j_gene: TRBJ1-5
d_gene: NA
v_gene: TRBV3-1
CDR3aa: CASSQAPVGTNQPQHF
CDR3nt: TGTGCCAGCAGCCAAGCCCCCGTGGGAACTAACCAGCCCCAGCATTTT

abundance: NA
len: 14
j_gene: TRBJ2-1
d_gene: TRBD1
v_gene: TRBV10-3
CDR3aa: CAIRVQGAVSEQFF
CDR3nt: TGTGCCATCAGGGTGCAGGGGGCGGTCAGTGAGCAGTTCTTC